This TCR beta chain was profiled in a study of cytomegalovirus exposure and HLA in healthy donors. The PCR employed 60 Vbeta primers together with 13 Jbeta primers. The data were produced by immunoSEQ multiplex PCR, yet TCRdb's version contains in-frame clones alone and is incomplete. The sample holds a few hundred thousand clones, roughly four fifths seen once. The clonotype comes from a girl aged 2-10 years in good health and CMV-seronegative. The sequencing sample was made of PBMCs.

The CDR3 loop reads CASSLATGEQETQYF. CDR3 bases: TGCGCCAGCAGCCTGGCTACGGGGGAGCAAGAGACCCAGTACTTC. This rearrangement joins TRBV4-1 to TRBJ2-5, with a tentative D call TRBD2 (6 bases). Germline assignment: CDR1 MGHRA and CDR2 YSYEKL. The CDR3 totals 15 residues. V was trimmed by 4 bases and J by 2 bases, leaving 14 bases between them.